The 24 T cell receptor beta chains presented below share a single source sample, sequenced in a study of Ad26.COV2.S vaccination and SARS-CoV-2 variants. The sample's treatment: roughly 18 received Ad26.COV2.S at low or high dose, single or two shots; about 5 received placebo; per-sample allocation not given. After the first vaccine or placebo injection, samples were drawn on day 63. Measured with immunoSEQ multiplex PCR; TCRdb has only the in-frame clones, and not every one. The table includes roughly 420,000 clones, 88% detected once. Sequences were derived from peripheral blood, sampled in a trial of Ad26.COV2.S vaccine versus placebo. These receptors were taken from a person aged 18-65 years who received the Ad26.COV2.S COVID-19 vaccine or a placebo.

The CDR3 here is CASRNTGTDTQYF. The CDR3 bases are TGTGCCAGCAGAAACACAGGGACAGATACGCAGTATTTT. The J gene is TRBJ2-3, the V gene TRBV2; D is perhaps TRBD1 (6 bases). Germline-derived CDR1 and CDR2 are SNHLY and FYNNEI. The CDR3 totals 13 residues. The V end lost 6 bases, the J end lost 3 bases, and 10 bases lay between the germline ends.

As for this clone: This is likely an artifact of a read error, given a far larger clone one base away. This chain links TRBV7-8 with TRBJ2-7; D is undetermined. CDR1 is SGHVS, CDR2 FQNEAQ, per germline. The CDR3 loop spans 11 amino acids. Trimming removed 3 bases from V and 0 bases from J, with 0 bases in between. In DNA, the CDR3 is TGTGCCAGCAGCTTCTCCTACGAGCAGTACTTC. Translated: CASSFSYEQYF. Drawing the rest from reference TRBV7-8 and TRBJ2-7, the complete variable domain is GAGVSQSPRYKVAKRGQDVALRCDPISGHVSLFWYQQALGQGPEFLTYFQNEAQLDKSGLPSDRFFAERPEGSVSTLKIQRTQQEDSAVYLCASSFSYEQYFGPGTRLTVT.

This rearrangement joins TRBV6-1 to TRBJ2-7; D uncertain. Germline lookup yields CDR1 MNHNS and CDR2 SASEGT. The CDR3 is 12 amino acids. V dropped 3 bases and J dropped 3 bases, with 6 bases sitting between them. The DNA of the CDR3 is TGTGCCAGCAGTGAGAGGCTCTACGAGCAGTACTTC. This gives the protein CASSERLYEQYF.

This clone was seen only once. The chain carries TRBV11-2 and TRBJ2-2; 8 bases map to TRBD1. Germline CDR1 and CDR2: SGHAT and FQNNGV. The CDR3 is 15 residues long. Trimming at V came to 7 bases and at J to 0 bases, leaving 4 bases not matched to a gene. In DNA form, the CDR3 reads TGTGCCAGCACCTGGGACAGGCCGAACACCGGGGAGCTGTTTTTT. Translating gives CASTWDRPNTGELFF.

The CDR3 spells CASSASTFQETQYF. For the CDR3, the DNA is TGCGCCAGCAGTGCGAGCACATTCCAAGAGACCCAGTACTTC. This chain connects TRBV10-2 to TRBJ2-5; D is unclear. The germline gives CDR1 WSHSY, CDR2 SAAADI. Trimming shortened V by 4 bases and J by 1 base, and 10 bases separated the two germline ends. There are 14 residues in the CDR3.

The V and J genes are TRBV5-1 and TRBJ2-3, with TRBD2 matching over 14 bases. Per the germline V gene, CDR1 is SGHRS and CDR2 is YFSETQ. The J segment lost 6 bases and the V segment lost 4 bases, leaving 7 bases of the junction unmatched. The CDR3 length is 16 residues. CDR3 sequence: CASSKPGTSGGDTQYF. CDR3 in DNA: TGCGCCAGCAGCAAACCGGGGACTAGCGGGGGTGATACGCAGTATTTT. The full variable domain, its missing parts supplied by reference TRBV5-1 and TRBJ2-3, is KAGVTQTPRYLIKTRGQQVTLSCSPISGHRSVSWYQQTPGQGLQFLFEYFSETQRNKGNFPGRFSGRQFSNSRSEMNVSTLELGDSALYLCASSKPGTSGGDTQYFGPGTRLTVL.

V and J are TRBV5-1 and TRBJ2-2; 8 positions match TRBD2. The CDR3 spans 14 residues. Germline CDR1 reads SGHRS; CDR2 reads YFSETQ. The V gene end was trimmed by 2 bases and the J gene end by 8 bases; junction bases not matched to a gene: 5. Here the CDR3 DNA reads TGCGCCAGCAGCTTTGGACTAGCAGGGGGGGAGCTGTTTTTT. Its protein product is CASSFGLAGGELFF.

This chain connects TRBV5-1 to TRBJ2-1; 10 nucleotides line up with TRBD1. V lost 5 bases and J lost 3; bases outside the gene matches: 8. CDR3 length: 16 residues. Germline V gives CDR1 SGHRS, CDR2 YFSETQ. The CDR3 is CASSSGQGGVYNEQFF. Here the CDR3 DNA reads TGCGCCAGCAGTTCTGGACAGGGGGGCGTCTACAATGAGCAGTTCTTC.

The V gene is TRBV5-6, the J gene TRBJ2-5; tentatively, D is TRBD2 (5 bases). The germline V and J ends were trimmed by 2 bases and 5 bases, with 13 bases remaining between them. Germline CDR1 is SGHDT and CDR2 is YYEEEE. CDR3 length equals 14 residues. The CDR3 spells CASSFKAGGETQYF. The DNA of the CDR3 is TGTGCCAGCAGCTTTAAGGCAGGCGGGGAGACCCAGTACTTC.

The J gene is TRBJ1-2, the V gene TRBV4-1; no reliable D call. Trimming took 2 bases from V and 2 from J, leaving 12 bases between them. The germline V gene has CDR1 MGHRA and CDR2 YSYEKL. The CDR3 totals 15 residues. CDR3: CASSQPGSGNYGYTF. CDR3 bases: TGCGCCAGCAGCCAACCGGGTTCAGGCAACTATGGCTACACCTTC.

This chain's CDR3 is CSVEIGAGEQYF. As DNA, the CDR3 is TGCAGCGTTGAGATCGGGGCGGGGGAGCAGTACTTC. The V and J genes are TRBV29-1 and TRBJ2-7, with TRBD2 as a possible D gene (6 bases). The CDR3 extends over 12 amino acids. Germline values: CDR1 SQVTM, CDR2 ANQGSEA. The ends were cut back, 3 bases at V and 7 bases at J, with 13 bases in the middle.

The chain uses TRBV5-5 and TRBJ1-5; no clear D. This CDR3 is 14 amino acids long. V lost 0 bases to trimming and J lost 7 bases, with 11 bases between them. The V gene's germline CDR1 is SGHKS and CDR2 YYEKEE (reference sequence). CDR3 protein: CASSLVGTGQPQHF. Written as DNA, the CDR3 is TGTGCCAGCAGCTTGGTAGGTACTGGGCAGCCCCAGCATTTT. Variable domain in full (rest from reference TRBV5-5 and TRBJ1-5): DAGVTQSPTHLIKTRGQQVTLRCSPISGHKSVSWYQQVLGQGPQFIFQYYEKEERGRGNFPDRFSARQFPNYSSELNVNALLLGDSALYLCASSLVGTGQPQHFGDGTRLSIL.

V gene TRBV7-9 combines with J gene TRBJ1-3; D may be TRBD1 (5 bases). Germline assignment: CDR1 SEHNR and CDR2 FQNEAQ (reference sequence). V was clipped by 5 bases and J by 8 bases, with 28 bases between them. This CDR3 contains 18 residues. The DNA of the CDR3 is TGTGCCAGCAGCGTGGGACTAGGCGGACTCATGGGCCCGGACACCATATATTTT. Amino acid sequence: CASSVGLGGLMGPDTIYF.

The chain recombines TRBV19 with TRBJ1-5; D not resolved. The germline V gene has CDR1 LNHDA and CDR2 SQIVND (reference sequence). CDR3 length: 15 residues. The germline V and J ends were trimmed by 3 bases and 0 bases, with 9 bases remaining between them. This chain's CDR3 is CASSMGTFSNQPQHF. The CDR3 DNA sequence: TGTGCCAGTAGTATGGGCACCTTTAGCAATCAGCCCCAGCATTTT.

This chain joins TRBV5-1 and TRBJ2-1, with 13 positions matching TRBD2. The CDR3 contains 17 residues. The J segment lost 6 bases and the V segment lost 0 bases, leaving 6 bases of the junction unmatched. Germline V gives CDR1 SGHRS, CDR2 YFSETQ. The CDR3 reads CASSLEPRTSGGNEQFF. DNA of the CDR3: TGCGCCAGCAGCTTGGAGCCCAGGACTAGCGGGGGCAATGAGCAGTTCTTC.

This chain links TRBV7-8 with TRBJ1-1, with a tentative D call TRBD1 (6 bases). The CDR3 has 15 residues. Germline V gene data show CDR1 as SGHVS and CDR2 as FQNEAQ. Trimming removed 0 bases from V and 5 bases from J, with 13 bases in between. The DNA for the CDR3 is TGTGCCAGCAGCTTAGCGAGGGGGGCAGGGACTGAAGCTTTCTTT. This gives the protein CASSLARGAGTEAFF.

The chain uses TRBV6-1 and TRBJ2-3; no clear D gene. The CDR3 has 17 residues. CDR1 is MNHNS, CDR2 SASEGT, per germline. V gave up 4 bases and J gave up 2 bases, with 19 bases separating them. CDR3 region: CASSGGISAYLTDTQYF. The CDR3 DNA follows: TGTGCCAGCAGTGGCGGCATAAGTGCCTACCTCACAGATACGCAGTATTTT.

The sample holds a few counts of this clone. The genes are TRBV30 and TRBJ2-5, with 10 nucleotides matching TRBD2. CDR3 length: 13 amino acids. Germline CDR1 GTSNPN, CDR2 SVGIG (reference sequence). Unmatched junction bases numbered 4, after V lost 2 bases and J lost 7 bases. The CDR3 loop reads CAWSTSGAATQYF. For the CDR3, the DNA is TGTGCCTGGAGTACTAGCGGGGCGGCGACCCAGTACTTC.

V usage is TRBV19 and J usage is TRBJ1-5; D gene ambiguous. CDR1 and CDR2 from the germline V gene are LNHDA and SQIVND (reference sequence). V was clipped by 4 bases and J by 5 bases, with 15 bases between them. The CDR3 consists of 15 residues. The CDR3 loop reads CASSTPTKVYQPQHF. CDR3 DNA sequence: TGTGCCAGTAGTACCCCGACTAAGGTCTATCAGCCCCAGCATTTT.

CDR3 DNA sequence: TGTGCCAGCAGCCAAGCGGGACAGGAATTAACTAATGAAAAACTGTTTTTT. Its translation: CASSQAGQELTNEKLFF. This sequence joins TRBV2 and TRBJ1-4, with 8 bases that match TRBD1. CDR1 is SNHLY, CDR2 FYNNEI, per germline. J lost 1 base, V lost 6 bases, and 10 bases had no gene match. The CDR3 runs 17 residues. Variable domain in full (rest from reference TRBV2 and TRBJ1-4): EPEVTQTPSHQVTQMGQEVILRCVPISNHLYFYWYRQILGQKVEFLVSFYNNEISEKSEIFDDQFSVERPDGSNFTLKIRSTKLEDSAMYFCASSQAGQELTNEKLFFGSGTQLSVL.

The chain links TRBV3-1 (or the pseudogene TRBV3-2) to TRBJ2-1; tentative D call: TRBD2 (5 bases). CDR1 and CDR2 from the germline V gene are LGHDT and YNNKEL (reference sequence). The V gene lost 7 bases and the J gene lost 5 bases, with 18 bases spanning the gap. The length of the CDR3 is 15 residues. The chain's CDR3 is CASTHGLVWDNEQFF. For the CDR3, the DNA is TGTGCCAGCACCCATGGACTCGTTTGGGACAATGAGCAGTTCTTC.

The CDR3 is CASSLGAGRTSYEQYF. CDR3 bases: TGTGCCAGCAGCTTAGGGGCCGGCAGGACCTCCTACGAGCAGTACTTC. V is TRBV11-2 and J is TRBJ2-7; D gene uncertain. The germline CDR1 and CDR2 sequences are SGHAT and FQNNGV. Trimming took 1 base from V and 0 from J, leaving 13 bases between them. This CDR3 has 16 amino acids.

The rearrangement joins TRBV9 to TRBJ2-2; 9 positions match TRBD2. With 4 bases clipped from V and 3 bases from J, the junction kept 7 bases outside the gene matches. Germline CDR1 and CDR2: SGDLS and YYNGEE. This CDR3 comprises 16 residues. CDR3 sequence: CASSSLGLAYTGELFF. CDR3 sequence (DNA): TGTGCCAGCAGCTCACTGGGACTAGCTTACACCGGGGAGCTGTTTTTT.

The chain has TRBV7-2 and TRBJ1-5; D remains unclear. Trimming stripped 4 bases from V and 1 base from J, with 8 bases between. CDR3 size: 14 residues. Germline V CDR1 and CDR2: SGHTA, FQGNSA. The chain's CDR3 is CASSWRESNQPQHF. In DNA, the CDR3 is TGTGCCAGCAGCTGGAGGGAAAGCAATCAGCCCCAGCATTTT. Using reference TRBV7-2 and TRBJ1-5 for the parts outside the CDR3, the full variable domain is GAGVSQSPSNKVTEKGKDVELRCDPISGHTALYWYRQSLGQGLEFLIYFQGNSAPDKSGLPSDRFSAERTGGSVSTLTIQRTQQEDSAVYLCASSWRESNQPQHFGDGTRLSIL.